This TCR beta chain was identified during a study of OX40 agonist ivuxolimab in advanced cancers. About the research overall: Each patient was given ivuxolimab into a vein every 2 weeks, at 0.01 to 10 mg/kg. Averaging 60 years in age, with a range of roughly 23 to 85, the cohort was 65% to 90% male. Study-wide findings and caveats: Low levels of normalized T-cell clonal expansion also appeared in some nonresponders.

Here immunoSEQ multiplex PCR was the method, and the copy in TCRdb shows in-frame clones only, minus some. The table lists fewer than 30,000 clones, about 76% of them singletons, with 32% in the top ten. On this clone: The antigen remains undetermined.

This CDR3 contains 15 residues. Germline lookup yields CDR1 MDHEN and CDR2 SYDVKM. With 9 bases removed from V and 7 bases from J, the gap between germline ends came to 21 bases. The source of this sequence is an adult with an advanced solid tumor such as melanoma, head and neck, liver or kidney cancer. Sequencing was performed on CD4+ or CD8+ T cells sorted from blood, taken in a trial of the OX40 agonist ivuxolimab. The rearrangement uses TRBV28 and TRBJ1-4; D gene ambiguous. The CDR3 loop reads CASATPTPTGEKLFF. The CDR3 DNA reads as TGTGCCAGTGCTACGCCGACCCCAACGGGTGAAAAACTGTTTTTT.